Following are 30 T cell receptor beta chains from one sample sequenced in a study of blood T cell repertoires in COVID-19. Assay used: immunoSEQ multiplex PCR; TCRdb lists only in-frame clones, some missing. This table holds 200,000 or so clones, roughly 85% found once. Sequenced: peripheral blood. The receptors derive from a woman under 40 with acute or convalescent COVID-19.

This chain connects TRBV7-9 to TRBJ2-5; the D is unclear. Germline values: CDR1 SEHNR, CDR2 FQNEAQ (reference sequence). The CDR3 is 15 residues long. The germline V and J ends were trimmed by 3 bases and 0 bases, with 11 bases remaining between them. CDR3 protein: CASSFAAEYQETQYF. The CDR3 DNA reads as TGTGCCAGCAGCTTCGCGGCAGAGTACCAAGAGACCCAGTACTTC. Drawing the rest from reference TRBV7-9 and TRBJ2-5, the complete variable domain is DTGVSQNPRHKITKRGQNVTFRCDPISEHNRLYWYRQTLGQGPEFLTYFQNEAQLEKSRLLSDRFSAERPKGSFSTLEIQRTEQGDSAMYLCASSFAAEYQETQYFGPGTRLLVL.

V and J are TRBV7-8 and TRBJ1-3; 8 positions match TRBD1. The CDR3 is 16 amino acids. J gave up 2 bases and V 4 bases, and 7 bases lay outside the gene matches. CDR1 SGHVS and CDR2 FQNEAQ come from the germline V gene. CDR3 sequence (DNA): TGTGCCAGCAGCTCATCCAGGGGGCGGACTGGAAACACCATATATTTT. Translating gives CASSSSRGRTGNTIYF.

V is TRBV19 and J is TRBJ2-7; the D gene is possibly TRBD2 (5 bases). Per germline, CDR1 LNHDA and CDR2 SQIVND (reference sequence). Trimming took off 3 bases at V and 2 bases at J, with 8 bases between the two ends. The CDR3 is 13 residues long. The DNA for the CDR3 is TGTGCCAGTAGTATTAAACTAGCCTACGAGCAGTACTTC. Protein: CASSIKLAYEQYF.

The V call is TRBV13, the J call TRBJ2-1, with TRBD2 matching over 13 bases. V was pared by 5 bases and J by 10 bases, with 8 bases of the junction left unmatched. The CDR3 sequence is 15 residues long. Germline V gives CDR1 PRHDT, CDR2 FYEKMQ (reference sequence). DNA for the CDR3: TGTGCCAGCAGCCAACCGGGACTAGCGGGGCCAGAGCAGTTCTTC. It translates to CASSQPGLAGPEQFF.

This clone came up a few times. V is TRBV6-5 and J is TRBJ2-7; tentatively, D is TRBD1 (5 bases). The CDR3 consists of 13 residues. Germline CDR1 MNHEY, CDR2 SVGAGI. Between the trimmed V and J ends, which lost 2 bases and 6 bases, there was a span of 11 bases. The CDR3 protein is CASSYGSGFEQYF. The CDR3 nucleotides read TGTGCCAGCAGTTACGGGTCAGGGTTCGAGCAGTACTTC.

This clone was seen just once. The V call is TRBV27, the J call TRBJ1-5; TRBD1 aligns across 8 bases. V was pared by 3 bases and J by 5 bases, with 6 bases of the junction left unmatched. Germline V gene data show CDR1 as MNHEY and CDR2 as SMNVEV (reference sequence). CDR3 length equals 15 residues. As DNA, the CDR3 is TGTGCCAGCAGTTTTGGGACAGGCGCTGATCAGCCCCAGCATTTT. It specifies CASSFGTGADQPQHF.

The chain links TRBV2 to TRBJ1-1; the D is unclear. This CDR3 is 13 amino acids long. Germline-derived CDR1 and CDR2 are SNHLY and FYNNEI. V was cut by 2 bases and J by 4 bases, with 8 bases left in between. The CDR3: CASSELRGTEAFF. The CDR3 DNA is TGTGCCAGCAGTGAACTGAGAGGCACTGAAGCTTTCTTT.

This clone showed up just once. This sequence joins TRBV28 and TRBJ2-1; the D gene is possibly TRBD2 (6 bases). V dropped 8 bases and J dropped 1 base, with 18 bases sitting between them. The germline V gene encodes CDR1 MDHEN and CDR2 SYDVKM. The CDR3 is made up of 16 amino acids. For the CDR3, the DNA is TGTGCCAGCTTCCCCGGTAGCGGCCCTTCCTACAATGAGCAGTTCTTC. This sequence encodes CASFPGSGPSYNEQFF.

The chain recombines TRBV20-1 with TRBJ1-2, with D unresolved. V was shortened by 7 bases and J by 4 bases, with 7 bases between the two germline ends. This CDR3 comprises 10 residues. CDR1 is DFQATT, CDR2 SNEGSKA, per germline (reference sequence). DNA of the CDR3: TGCAGTGTCCCTTCCTATGGCTACACCTTC. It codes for CSVPSYGYTF.

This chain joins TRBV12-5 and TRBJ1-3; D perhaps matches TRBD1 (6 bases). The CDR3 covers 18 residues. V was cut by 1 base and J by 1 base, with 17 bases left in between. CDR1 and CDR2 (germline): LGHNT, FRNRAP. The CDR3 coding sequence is TGTGCTAGTGGTTTGGCAAGAACAGGGAAGACATCTGGAAACACCATATATTTT. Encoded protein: CASGLARTGKTSGNTIYF.

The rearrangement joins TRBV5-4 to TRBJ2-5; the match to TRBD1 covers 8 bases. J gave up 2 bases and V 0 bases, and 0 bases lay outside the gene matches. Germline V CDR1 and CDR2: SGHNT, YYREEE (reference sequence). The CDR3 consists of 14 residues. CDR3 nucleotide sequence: TGTGCCAGCAGCTTGGGGACAGGGCAAGAGACCCAGTACTTC. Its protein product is CASSLGTGQETQYF.

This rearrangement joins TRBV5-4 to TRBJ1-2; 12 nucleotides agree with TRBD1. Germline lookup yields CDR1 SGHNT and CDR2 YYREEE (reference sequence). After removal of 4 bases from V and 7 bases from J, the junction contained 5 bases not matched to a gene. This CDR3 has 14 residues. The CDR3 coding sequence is TGTGCCAGCAGCGCGGGACAGGGGGCGCGTGGCTACACCTTC. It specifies CASSAGQGARGYTF.

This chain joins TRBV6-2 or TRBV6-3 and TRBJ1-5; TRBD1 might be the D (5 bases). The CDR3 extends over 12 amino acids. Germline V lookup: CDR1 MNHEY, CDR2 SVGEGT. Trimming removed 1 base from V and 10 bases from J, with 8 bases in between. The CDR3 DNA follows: TGTGCCAGCAGTTACTTGGGGGGACCCCAGCATTTT. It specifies CASSYLGGPQHF.

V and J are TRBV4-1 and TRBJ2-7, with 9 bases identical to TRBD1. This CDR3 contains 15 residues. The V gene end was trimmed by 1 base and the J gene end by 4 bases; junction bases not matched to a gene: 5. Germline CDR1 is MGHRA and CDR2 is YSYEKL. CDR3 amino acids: CASSQVQGAGYEQYF. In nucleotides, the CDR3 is TGCGCCAGCAGCCAAGTACAGGGGGCAGGGTACGAGCAGTACTTC.

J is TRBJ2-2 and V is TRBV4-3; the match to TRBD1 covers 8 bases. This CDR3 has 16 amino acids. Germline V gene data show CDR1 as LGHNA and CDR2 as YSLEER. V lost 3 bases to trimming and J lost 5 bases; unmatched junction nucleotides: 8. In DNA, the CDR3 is TGCGCCAGCAGCCACATAGGACAGGGTAGGACCGGGGAGCTGTTTTTT. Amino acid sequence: CASSHIGQGRTGELFF.

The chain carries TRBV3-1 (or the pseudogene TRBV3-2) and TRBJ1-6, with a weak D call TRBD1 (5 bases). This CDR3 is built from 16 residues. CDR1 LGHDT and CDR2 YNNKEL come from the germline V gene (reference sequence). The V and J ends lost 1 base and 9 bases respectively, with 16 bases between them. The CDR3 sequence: CASSQAETGVTSPLHF. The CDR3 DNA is TGTGCCAGCAGCCAAGCCGAAACGGGGGTGACTTCACCCCTCCACTTT.

The CDR3 loop reads CASSESGQNTEAFF. The DNA of the CDR3 is TGCGCCAGCAGTGAGTCGGGACAGAACACTGAAGCTTTCTTT. The J gene is TRBJ1-1, the V gene TRBV10-1; possible D gene TRBD1, 6 bases. From germline, CDR1 is WNHNN and CDR2 SYGVQD (reference sequence). The V and J ends lost 0 bases and 1 base respectively, with 6 bases between them. CDR3 size: 14 residues.

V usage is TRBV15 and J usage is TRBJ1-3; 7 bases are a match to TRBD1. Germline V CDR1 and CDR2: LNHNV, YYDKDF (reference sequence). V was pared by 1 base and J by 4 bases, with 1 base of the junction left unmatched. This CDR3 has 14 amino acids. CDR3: CATSRAGQGNTIYF. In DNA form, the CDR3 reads TGTGCCACCAGCAGAGCGGGACAGGGAAACACCATATATTTT.

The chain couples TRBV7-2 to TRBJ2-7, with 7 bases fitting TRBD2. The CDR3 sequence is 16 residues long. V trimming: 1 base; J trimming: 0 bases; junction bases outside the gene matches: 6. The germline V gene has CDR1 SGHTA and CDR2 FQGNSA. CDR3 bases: TGTGCCAGCAGCTTAGGACCTAGCGGTACCTCCTACGAGCAGTACTTC. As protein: CASSLGPSGTSYEQYF. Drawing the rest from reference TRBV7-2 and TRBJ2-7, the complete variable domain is GAGVSQSPSNKVTEKGKDVELRCDPISGHTALYWYRQSLGQGLEFLIYFQGNSAPDKSGLPSDRFSAERTGGSVSTLTIQRTQQEDSAVYLCASSLGPSGTSYEQYFGPGTRLTVT.

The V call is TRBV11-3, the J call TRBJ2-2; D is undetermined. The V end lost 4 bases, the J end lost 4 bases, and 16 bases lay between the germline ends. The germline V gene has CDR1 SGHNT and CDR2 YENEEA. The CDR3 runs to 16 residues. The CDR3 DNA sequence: TGTGCCAGCAGCTCTCAGGCGCTCCCAGGCACCGGGGAGCTGTTTTTT. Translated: CASSSQALPGTGELFF.

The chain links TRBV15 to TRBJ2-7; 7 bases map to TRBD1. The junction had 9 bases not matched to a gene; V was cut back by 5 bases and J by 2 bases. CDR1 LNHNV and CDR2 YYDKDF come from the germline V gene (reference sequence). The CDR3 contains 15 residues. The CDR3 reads CATSPTRDSTYEQYF. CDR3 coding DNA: TGTGCCACCAGCCCTACACGGGACAGTACCTACGAGCAGTACTTC.

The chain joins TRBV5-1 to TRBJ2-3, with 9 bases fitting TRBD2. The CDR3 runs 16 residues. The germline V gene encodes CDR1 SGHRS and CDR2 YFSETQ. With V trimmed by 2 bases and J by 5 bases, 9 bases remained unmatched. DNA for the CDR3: TGCGCCAGCAGCTTTGGTAGCGGGAGAATGGGAGATACGCAGTATTTT. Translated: CASSFGSGRMGDTQYF.

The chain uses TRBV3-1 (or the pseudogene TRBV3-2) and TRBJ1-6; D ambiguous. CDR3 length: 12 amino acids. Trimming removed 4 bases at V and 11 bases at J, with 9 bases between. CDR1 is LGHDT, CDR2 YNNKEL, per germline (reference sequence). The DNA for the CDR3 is TGTGCCAGCAGCCTCCAGCAGGCACCCCTCCACTTT. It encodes CASSLQQAPLHF.

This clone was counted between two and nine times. The CDR3 is CASGTSGSFTDTQYF. CDR3 nucleotide sequence: TGTGCCAGTGGGACTAGCGGGAGTTTCACAGATACGCAGTATTTT. V gene TRBV10-3 combines with J gene TRBJ2-3; 14 bases are shared with TRBD2. This CDR3 is built from 15 residues. The V gene end was trimmed by 10 bases and the J gene end by 2 bases; junction bases not matched to a gene: 5. Germline V gives CDR1 ENHRY, CDR2 SYGVKD.

The CDR3 bases are TGTGCCAGCAACGCAGGGCCCAACTATGGCTACACCTTC. It is translated as CASNAGPNYGYTF. This chain connects TRBV5-6 to TRBJ1-2; tentatively, D is TRBD1 (5 bases). CDR3 length: 13 amino acids. Germline lookup yields CDR1 SGHDT and CDR2 YYEEEE. The ends were cut back, 6 bases at V and 2 bases at J, with 11 bases in the middle.

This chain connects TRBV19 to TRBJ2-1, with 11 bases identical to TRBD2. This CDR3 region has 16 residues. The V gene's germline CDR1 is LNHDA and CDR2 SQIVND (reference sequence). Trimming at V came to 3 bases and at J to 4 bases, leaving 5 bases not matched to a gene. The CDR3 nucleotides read TGTGCCAGTAGTATCAATAGCGGGGGGGAATACAATGAGCAGTTCTTC. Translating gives CASSINSGGEYNEQFF.

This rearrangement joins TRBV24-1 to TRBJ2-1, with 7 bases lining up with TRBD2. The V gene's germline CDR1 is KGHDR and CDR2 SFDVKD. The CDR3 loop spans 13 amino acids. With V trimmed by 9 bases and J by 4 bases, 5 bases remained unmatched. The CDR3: CATGEGGYNEQFF. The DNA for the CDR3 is TGTGCCACCGGGGAGGGAGGGTACAATGAGCAGTTCTTC.

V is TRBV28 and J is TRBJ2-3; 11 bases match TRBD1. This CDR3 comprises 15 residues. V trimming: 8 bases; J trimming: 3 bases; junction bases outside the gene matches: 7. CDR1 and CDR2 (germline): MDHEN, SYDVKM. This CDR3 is CASLTGDRGTDTQYF. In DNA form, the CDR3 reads TGTGCCAGCCTGACAGGGGACAGGGGGACAGATACGCAGTATTTT.

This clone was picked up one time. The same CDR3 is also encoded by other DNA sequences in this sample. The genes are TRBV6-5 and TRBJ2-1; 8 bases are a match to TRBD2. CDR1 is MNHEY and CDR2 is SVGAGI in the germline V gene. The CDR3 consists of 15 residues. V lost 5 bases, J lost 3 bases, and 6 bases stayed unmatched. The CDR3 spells CASSPLAGGYNEQFF. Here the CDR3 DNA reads TGTGCCAGCAGTCCGCTCGCGGGGGGCTACAATGAGCAGTTCTTC.

CDR3 in DNA: TGCGCCAGCAGGGGGACAGGGTCAGCCTACGAGCAGTACTTC. It translates to CASRGTGSAYEQYF. The V call is TRBV10-2, the J call TRBJ2-7; the match to TRBD1 covers 9 bases. The CDR3 consists of 14 residues. Germline trimming cut 6 bases from V and 2 bases from J; bases unmatched to any gene: 5. Per germline, CDR1 WSHSY and CDR2 SAAADI.